The 17 T cell receptor beta chains listed next were all sequenced from one sample in a study of cytomegalovirus exposure and HLA in healthy donors (dated by TCRdb to about 2017). Libraries came from the immunoSEQ multiplex PCR assay. For the multiplex PCR, a mixture combining 60 forward primers for TCR Vbeta segments and 13 reverse primers for TCR Jbeta segments was used. This is the immuneACCESS table as TCRdb keeps it, with only in-frame sequences that have V and J called. A part of the clones is gone; compared with another copy, unresolved V genes explain less than half, and the rest is unexplained. The sample table shows 200,000 to 250,000 clones, and under 90% are seen once. The top ten clonotypes cover 1% to 1.5% of the sample. Sequenced: PBMCs. These receptors came from a human donor in good health.

The CDR3 protein is CATSRGRTGISYSNQPQHF. CDR3 bases: TGTGCCACCAGCAGGGGGAGAACAGGGATTTCTTATAGCAATCAGCCCCAGCATTTT. V and J are TRBV15 and TRBJ1-5; possibly TRBD1 for D (6 bases). Germline loops: CDR1 LNHNV, CDR2 YYDKDF (reference sequence). This CDR3 has 19 residues. The V end was cut by 3 bases, the J end by 0 bases, with 21 bases between.

V gene TRBV7-9 combines with J gene TRBJ2-7; weak D call: TRBD2 (5 bases). Germline lookup yields CDR1 SEHNR and CDR2 FQNEAQ (reference sequence). The V and J ends lost 1 base and 2 bases respectively, with 12 bases between them. The CDR3 sequence is 15 residues long. The CDR3: CASSLVLSAAYEQYF. In nucleotides, the CDR3 is TGTGCCAGCAGCTTAGTACTTAGCGCCGCCTACGAGCAGTACTTC.

This sequence joins TRBV5-4 and TRBJ1-2; D perhaps matches TRBD1 (6 bases). V lost 1 base to trimming and J lost 6 bases, with 13 bases between them. CDR3 size: 14 residues. Per germline, CDR1 SGHNT and CDR2 YYREEE (reference sequence). CDR3 nucleotide sequence: TGTGCCAGCAGCTTGAGGGGGAGTCGTAATGGCTACACCTTC. Its protein product is CASSLRGSRNGYTF.

The V and J genes are TRBV18 and TRBJ1-2, with 7 bases identical to TRBD1. The germline gives CDR1 KGHSH, CDR2 LQKENI. V shed 4 bases and J 5 bases; nucleotides not matched to a gene: 7. There are 14 residues in the CDR3. The CDR3 loop is CASSRVDRRYGYTF. CDR3 DNA: TGTGCCAGCTCACGGGTGGACAGGCGATATGGCTACACCTTC.

V and J are TRBV9 and TRBJ2-7; unclear D gene. Per the germline V gene, CDR1 is SGDLS and CDR2 is YYNGEE. The CDR3 spans 15 residues. V was clipped by 0 bases and J by 3 bases, with 13 bases between them. DNA of the CDR3: TGTGCCAGCAGCGTAGGCGGCGGATCTTACTACGAGCAGTACTTC. Translation: CASSVGGGSYYEQYF.

The chain links TRBV2 to TRBJ1-1; 10 bases fit TRBD1. J gave up 1 base and V 6 bases, and 5 bases lay outside the gene matches. Germline loops: CDR1 SNHLY, CDR2 FYNNEI. CDR3 size: 15 residues. As DNA, the CDR3 is TGTGCCAGCAGGGGGACAGGGGTAAGGAACACTGAAGCTTTCTTT. It codes for CASRGTGVRNTEAFF.

The V and J genes are TRBV9 and TRBJ2-1; 7 bases match TRBD2. V shed 4 bases, J shed 7 bases, and the junction held 5 bases outside the gene matches. The CDR3 contains 13 residues. The germline V gene encodes CDR1 SGDLS and CDR2 YYNGEE. CDR3 sequence: CASSSGGGNEQFF. CDR3 DNA: TGTGCCAGCAGCTCCGGGGGAGGGAATGAGCAGTTCTTC.

Comment on this clone: The junction and the germline gene differ at one end; a read error may be behind it. The V call is TRBV10-3, the J call TRBJ1-2, with TRBD1 identical over 9 bases. The germline V gene encodes CDR1 ENHRY and CDR2 SYGVKD. CDR3 length: 14 residues. CDR3 protein: CAIRLGGGQGPSYF. The CDR3 nucleotides are TGTGCCATCCGACTCGGCGGAGGACAGGGGCCGAGTTATTTC.

This chain joins TRBV29-1 and TRBJ2-2; D is perhaps TRBD2 (5 bases). The CDR3 runs 14 residues. The germline V and J ends were trimmed by 5 bases and 0 bases, with 10 bases remaining between them. Germline lookup yields CDR1 SQVTM and CDR2 ANQGSEA. The CDR3 loop reads CSVRTGTNTGELFF. In nucleotides, the CDR3 is TGCAGCGTTCGGACGGGAACGAACACCGGGGAGCTGTTTTTT.

The chain links TRBV27 to TRBJ2-3; D not certain. This CDR3 spans 13 amino acids. Per the germline V gene, CDR1 is MNHEY and CDR2 is SMNVEV (reference sequence). V dropped 4 bases and J dropped 0 bases, with 5 bases sitting between them. CDR3 coding DNA: TGTGCCAGCAGTTGGAGTAGCACAGATACGCAGTATTTT. As protein: CASSWSSTDTQYF.

The chain employs TRBV6-5 and TRBJ2-5, with 7 bases matching TRBD1. The CDR3 totals 15 residues. CDR1 is MNHEY, CDR2 SVGAGI, per germline. V dropped 7 bases and J dropped 2; count of bases not matched to a gene: 10. DNA for the CDR3: TGTGCCAGCACCCAACTCCTGGGACAGCAAGAGACCCAGTACTTC. Translation gives CASTQLLGQQETQYF.

The chain is built from TRBV7-9 and TRBJ2-1, with D unclear. Germline lookup yields CDR1 SEHNR and CDR2 FQNEAQ (reference sequence). This CDR3 is 12 amino acids long. Trimming removed 2 bases from V and 6 bases from J, with 5 bases in between. CDR3 DNA sequence: TGTGCCAGCAGCTTAACCAGCAATGAGCAGTTCTTC. Its translation: CASSLTSNEQFF.

The V call is TRBV2, the J call TRBJ1-1, with D possibly matching TRBD1 (5 bases). Germline CDR1 SNHLY, CDR2 FYNNEI. The V and J ends lost 5 bases and 4 bases respectively, with 14 bases between them. CDR3 length: 14 amino acids. This CDR3 is CASSFTGVGTEAFF. The CDR3 DNA is TGTGCCAGCAGTTTTACAGGAGTTGGCACTGAAGCTTTCTTT.

CDR3 in DNA: TGTGCCAGCAGTGAAACCGGGACAGGGAGCAATGAGCAGTTCTTC. Encoded protein: CASSETGTGSNEQFF. The chain links TRBV7-3 to TRBJ2-1; 9 bases line up with TRBD1. This CDR3 is 15 amino acids long. CDR1 and CDR2 from the germline V gene are SGHTA and FQGTGA. Trimming removed 6 bases from V and 6 bases from J; junction bases left unmatched: 9.

This clone was counted a few times. The rearrangement uses TRBV2 and TRBJ2-7; D not resolved. Trimming shortened V by 5 bases and J by 2 bases, and 7 bases separated the two germline ends. CDR3 length: 12 amino acids. Germline V gene lookup returns CDR1 SNHLY and CDR2 FYNNEI. The CDR3 sequence: CASSYGTYEQYF. In DNA, the CDR3 is TGTGCCAGCAGTTACGGTACCTACGAGCAGTACTTC.

This clone was seen a single time. This rearrangement joins TRBV9 to TRBJ1-2; weak D call: TRBD1 (6 bases). There are 13 residues in the CDR3. Per the germline V gene, CDR1 is SGDLS and CDR2 is YYNGEE. Trimming took 5 bases from V and 4 from J, leaving 12 bases between them. CDR3 sequence (DNA): TGTGCCAGCAGTATAGGACAGAGCTATGGCTACACCTTC. Amino acids: CASSIGQSYGYTF.

The rearrangement links TRBV2 to TRBJ2-7; 7 bases are a match to TRBD1. From germline, CDR1 is SNHLY and CDR2 FYNNEI. The V and J ends lost 1 base and 2 bases, in that order; junction bases with no gene match: 8. There are 16 residues in the CDR3. CDR3 sequence reads: CASSEGSGQATYEQYF. Here the CDR3 DNA reads TGTGCCAGCAGTGAAGGGTCAGGACAGGCGACCTACGAGCAGTACTTC.